The clone carrying this T cell receptor (beta chain) has a single count. Its target is not known. The CDR3 sequence is 14 residues long. With 1 base removed from V and 0 bases from J, the gap between germline ends came to 6 bases. Germline V lookup: CDR1 SGHTA, CDR2 FQGNSA. Produced via immunoSEQ multiplex PCR; TCRdb's table is partial and in-frame only. The data contain roughly 96,000 clones, roughly four fifths of them singletons. These data originate in a study of OX40 agonist ivuxolimab in advanced cancers. Study overall: Aged about 23 to 90 with a mean of around 60 years, they were around 79% male. Therapy given before enrollment (anti-PD-1, anti-PD-L1 or anti-CTLA-4) was allowed, and over 35% had some.

Study-level results: At 0.1 to 3.0 mg/kg, CD4+ and CD8+ blood T cells expanded clonally by week 6. On average, CD8+ T cells showed a greater number of expanded clones than CD4+.

Here the sequenced sample was CD4+ or CD8+ T cells sorted from blood, taken in a trial of the OX40 agonist ivuxolimab. This sequence originates from an adult with an advanced solid tumor such as melanoma, head and neck, liver or kidney cancer. The rearrangement links TRBV7-2 to TRBJ1-2; D remains ambiguous. The CDR3 spells CASSLVLTNYGYTF. The DNA of the CDR3 is TGTGCCAGCAGCTTAGTTCTCACTAACTATGGCTACACCTTC.